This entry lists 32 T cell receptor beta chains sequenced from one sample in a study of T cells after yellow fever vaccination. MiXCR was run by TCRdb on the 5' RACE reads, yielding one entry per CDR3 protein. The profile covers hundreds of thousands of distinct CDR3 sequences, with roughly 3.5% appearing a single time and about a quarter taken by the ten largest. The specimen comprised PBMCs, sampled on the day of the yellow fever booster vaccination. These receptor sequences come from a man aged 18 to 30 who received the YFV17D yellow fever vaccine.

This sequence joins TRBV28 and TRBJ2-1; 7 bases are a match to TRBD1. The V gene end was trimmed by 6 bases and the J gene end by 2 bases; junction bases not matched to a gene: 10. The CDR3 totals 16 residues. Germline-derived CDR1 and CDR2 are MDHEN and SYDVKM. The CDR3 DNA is TGTGCCAGCAGGACCCACAGGGGCCGCCCCTACAATGAGCAGTTCTTC. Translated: CASRTHRGRPYNEQFF. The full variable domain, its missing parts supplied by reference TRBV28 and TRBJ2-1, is DVKVTQSSRYLVKRTGEKVFLECVQDMDHENMFWYRQDPGLGLRLIYFSYDVKMKEKGDIPEGYSVSREKKERFSLILESASTNQTSMYLCASRTHRGRPYNEQFFGPGTRLTVL.

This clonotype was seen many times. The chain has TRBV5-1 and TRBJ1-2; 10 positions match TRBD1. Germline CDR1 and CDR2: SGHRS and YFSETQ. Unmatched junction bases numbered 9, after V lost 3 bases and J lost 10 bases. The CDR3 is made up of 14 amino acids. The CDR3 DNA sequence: TGCGCCAGCAGCTCATTCGGGACAGGGGATGTCTACACCTTC. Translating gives CASSSFGTGDVYTF.

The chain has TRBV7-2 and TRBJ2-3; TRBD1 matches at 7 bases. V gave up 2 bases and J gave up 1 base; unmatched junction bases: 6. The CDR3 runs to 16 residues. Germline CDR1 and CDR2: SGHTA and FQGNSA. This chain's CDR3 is CASSLSRQGGTDTQYF. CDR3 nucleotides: TGTGCCAGCAGCTTAAGTAGACAGGGAGGCACAGATACGCAGTATTTT.

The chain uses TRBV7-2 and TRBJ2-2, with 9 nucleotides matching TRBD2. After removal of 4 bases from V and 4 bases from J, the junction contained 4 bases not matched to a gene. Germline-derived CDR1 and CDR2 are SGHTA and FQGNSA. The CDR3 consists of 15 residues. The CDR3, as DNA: TGTGCCAGCAGCTCGGGGACTAGCTCCACCGGGGAGCTGTTTTTT. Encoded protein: CASSSGTSSTGELFF.

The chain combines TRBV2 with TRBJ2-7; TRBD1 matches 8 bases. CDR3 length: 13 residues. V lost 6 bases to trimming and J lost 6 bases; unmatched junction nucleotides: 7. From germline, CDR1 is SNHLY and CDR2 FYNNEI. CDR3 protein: CASRPGTGSEQYF. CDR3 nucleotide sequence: TGTGCCAGCAGGCCCGGGACAGGAAGCGAGCAGTACTTC.

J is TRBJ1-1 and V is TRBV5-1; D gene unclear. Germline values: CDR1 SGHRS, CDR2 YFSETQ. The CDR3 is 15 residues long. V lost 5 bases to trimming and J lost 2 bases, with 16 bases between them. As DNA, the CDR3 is TGCGCCAGCAGTCCGCCGGAAGGAGGCAACACTGAAGCTTTCTTT. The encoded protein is CASSPPEGGNTEAFF.

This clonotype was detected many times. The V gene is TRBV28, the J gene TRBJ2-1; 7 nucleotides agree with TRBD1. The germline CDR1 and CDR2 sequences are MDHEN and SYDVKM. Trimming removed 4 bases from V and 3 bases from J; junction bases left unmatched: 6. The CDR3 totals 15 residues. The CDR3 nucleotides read TGTGCCAGCAGTTCCGGACAGGTCGGCTACAATGAGCAGTTCTTC. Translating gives CASSSGQVGYNEQFF. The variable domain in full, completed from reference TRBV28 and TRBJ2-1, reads DVKVTQSSRYLVKRTGEKVFLECVQDMDHENMFWYRQDPGLGLRLIYFSYDVKMKEKGDIPEGYSVSREKKERFSLILESASTNQTSMYLCASSSGQVGYNEQFFGPGTRLTVL.

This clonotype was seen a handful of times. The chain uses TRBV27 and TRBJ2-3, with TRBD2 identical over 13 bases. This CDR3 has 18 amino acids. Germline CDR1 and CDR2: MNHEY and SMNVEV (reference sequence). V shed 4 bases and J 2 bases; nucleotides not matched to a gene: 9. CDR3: CASSSGLAGAQHTDTQYF. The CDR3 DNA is TGTGCCAGCAGTTCCGGACTAGCGGGGGCACAGCACACAGATACGCAGTATTTT.

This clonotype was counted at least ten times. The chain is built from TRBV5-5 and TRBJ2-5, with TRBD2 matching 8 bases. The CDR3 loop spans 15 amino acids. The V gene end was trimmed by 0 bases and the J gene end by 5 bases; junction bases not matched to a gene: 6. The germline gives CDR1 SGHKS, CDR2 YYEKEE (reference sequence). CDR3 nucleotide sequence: TGTGCCAGCAGCTTGGGGCCGGGGGGGGTCGAGACCCAGTACTTC. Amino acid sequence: CASSLGPGGVETQYF.

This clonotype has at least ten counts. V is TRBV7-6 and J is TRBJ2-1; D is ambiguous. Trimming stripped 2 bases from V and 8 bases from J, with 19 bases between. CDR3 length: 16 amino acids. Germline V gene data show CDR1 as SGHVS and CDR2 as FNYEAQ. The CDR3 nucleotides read TGTGCCAGCAGCTTACTCCCCTCGTCGGTCCCCCATGAGCAGTTCTTC. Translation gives CASSLLPSSVPHEQFF.

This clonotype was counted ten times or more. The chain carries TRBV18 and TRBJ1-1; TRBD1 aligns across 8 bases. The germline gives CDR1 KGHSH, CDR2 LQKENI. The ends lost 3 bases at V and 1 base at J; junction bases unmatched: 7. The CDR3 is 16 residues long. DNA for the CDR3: TGTGCCAGCTCACCCAAATGGACAGGGAAGAACACTGAAGCTTTCTTT. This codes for CASSPKWTGKNTEAFF.

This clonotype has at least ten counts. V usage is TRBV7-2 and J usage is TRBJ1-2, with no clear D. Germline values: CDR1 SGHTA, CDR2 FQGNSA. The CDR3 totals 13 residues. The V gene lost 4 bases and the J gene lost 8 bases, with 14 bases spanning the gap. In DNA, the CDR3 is TGTGCCAGCAGCTATTCCGGGCCCGGGGGCTACACCTTC. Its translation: CASSYSGPGGYTF.

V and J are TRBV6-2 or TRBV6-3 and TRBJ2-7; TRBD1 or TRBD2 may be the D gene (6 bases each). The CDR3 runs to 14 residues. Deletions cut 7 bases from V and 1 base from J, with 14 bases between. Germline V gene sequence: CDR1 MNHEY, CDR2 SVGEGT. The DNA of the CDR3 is TGTGCCAGCACCCCGCGGGACAAATCCTACGAGCAGTACTTC. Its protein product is CASTPRDKSYEQYF.

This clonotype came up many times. The CDR3 here is CASSSGTGALWTEAFF. In nucleotides, the CDR3 is TGTGCCAGCTCGTCCGGGACAGGGGCATTGTGGACTGAAGCTTTCTTT. J is TRBJ1-1 and V is TRBV18, with 10 nucleotides matching TRBD1. The CDR3 is 16 residues long. CDR1 and CDR2 from the germline V gene are KGHSH and LQKENI. The trim removed 6 bases at V and 5 bases at J, leaving 12 bases unmatched.

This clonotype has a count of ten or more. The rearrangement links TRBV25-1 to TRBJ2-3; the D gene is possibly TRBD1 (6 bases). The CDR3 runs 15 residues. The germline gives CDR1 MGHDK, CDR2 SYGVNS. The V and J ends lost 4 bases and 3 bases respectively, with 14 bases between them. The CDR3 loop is CASSGRGVATDTQYF. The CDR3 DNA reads TGTGCCAGCAGTGGCAGGGGTGTCGCAACAGATACGCAGTATTTT.

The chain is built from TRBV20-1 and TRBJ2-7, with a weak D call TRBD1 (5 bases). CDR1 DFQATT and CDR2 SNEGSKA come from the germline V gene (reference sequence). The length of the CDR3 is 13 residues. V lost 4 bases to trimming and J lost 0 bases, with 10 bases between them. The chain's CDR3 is CSAISTDSYEQYV. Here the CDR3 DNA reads TGCAGTGCTATATCGACAGACTCCTACGAGCAGTACGTC.

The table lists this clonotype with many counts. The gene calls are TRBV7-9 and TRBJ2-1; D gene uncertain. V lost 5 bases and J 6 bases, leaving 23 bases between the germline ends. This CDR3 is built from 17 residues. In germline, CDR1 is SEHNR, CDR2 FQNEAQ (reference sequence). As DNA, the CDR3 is TGTGCCAGCAGCCAGAAGGTTGTCGCGCCCCTTCTCAATGAGCAGTTCTTC. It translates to CASSQKVVAPLLNEQFF.

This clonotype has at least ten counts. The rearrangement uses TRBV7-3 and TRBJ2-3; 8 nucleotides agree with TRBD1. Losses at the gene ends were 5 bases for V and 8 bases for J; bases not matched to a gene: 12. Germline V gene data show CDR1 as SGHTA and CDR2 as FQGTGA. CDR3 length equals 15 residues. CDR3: CASSQGTGPSATQYF. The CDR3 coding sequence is TGTGCCAGCAGCCAAGGGACAGGACCGTCAGCTACGCAGTATTTT.

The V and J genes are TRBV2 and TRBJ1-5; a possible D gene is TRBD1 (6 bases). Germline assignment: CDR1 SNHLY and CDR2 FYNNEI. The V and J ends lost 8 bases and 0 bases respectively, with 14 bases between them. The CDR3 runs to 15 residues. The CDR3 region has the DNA TGTGCCAGCGACACGGGACACCCTAGCAATCAGCCCCAGCATTTT. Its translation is CASDTGHPSNQPQHF.

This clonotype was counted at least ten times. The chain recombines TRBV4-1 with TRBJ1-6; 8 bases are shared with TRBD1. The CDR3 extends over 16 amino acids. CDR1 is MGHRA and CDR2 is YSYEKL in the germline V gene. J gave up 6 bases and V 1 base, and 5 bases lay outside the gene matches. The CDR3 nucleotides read TGCGCCAGCAGCCAAGTTCTGCAGGGGGCTAATTCACCCCTCCACTTT. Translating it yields CASSQVLQGANSPLHF.

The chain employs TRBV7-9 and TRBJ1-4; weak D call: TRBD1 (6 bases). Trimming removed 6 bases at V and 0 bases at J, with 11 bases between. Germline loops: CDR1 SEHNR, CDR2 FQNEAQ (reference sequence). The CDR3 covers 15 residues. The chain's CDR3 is CASRTGSSTNEKLFF. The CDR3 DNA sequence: TGTGCCAGCAGAACAGGGAGTTCAACTAATGAAAAACTGTTTTTT.

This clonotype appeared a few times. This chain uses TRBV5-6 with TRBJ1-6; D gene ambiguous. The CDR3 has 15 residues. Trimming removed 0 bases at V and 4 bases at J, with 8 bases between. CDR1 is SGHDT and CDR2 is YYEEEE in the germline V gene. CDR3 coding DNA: TGTGCCAGCAGCTTGGTATTGGCATATAATTCACCCCTCCACTTT. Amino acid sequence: CASSLVLAYNSPLHF.

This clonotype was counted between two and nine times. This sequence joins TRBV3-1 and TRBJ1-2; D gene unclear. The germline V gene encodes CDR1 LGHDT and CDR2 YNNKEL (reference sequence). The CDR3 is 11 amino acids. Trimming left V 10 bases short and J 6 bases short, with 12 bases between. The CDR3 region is CATGPWDGYTF. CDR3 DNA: TGTGCCACAGGACCTTGGGATGGCTACACCTTC.

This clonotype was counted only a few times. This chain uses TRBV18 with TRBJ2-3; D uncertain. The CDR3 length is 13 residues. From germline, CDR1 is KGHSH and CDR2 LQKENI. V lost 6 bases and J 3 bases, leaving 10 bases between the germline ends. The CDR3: CASSGKTTDTQYF. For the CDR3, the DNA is TGTGCCAGCTCGGGTAAGACGACAGATACGCAGTATTTT.

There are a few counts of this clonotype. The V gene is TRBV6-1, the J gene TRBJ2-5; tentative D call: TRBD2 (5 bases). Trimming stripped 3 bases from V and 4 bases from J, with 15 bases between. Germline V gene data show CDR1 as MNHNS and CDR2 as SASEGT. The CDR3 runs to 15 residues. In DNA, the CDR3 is TGTGCCAGCAGTGAGTGGTCGGGGTTGGGAGAGACCCAGTACTTC. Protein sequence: CASSEWSGLGETQYF.

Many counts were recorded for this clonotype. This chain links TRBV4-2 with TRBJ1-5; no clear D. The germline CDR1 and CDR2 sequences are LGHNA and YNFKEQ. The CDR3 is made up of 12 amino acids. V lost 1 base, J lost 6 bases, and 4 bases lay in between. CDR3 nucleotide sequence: TGTGCCAGCAGCCAAGGATCTCAGCCCCAGCATTTT. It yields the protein CASSQGSQPQHF.

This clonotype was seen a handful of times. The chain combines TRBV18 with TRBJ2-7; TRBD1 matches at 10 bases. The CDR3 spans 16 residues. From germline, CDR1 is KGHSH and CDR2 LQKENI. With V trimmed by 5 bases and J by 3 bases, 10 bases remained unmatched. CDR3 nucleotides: TGTGCCAGCTCAAAACCAGGGGACAGGGGAAACTACGAGCAGTACTTC. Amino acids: CASSKPGDRGNYEQYF.

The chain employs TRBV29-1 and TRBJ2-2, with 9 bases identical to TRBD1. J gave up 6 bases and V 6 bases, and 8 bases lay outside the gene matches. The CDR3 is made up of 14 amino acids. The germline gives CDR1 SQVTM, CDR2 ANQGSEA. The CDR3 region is CSVRDRGTAGELFF. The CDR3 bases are TGCAGCGTCCGTGACAGGGGGACGGCCGGGGAGCTGTTTTTT.

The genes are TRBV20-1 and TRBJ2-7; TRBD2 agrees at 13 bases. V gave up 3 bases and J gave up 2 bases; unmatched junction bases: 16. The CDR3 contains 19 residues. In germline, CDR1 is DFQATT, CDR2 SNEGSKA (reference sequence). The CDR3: CSARGRPGTSGVRAYEQYF. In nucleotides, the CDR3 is TGCAGTGCTAGGGGGAGGCCCGGGACTAGCGGGGTCCGCGCCTACGAGCAGTACTTC.

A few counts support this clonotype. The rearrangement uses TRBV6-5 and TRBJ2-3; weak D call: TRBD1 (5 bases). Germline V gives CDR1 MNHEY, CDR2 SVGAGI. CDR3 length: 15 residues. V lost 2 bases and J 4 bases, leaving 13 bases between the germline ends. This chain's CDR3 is CASSYLGHLADTQYF. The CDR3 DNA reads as TGTGCCAGCAGTTACCTAGGACACCTCGCAGATACGCAGTATTTT.

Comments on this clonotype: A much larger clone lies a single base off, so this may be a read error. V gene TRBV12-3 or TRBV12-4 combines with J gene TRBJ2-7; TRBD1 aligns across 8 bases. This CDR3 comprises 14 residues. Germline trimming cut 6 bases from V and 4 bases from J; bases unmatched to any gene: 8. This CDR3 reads CASRQDRGAYEQYV. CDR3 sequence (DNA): TGTGCCAGCAGACAAGACAGGGGTGCTTACGAGCAGTACGTC.

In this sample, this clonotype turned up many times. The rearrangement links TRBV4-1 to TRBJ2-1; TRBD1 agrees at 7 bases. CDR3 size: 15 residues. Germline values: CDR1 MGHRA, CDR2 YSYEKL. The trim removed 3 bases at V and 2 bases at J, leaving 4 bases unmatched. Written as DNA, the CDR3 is TGCGCCAGCAGCCACGACAGGGTAGCCTACAATGAGCAGTTCTTC. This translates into CASSHDRVAYNEQFF.